Shown below are 15 T cell receptor beta chains from a single sample sequenced in a study of T-cell reconstitution after alpha-beta-depleted transplantation in children. Preparation of the TCRbeta library used unique molecular identifiers. TCRdb redid the calling of the PCR reads with MiXCR, one entry per CDR3 protein. The profile shows roughly 100,000 distinct CDR3 sequences, approximately 5.4% of them singletons. The sequenced sample was PBMCs, mostly from graft donor cells, obtained 60 days after TCRalphabeta/CD19-depleted stem cell transplant. The receptors come from a female patient under 10 years old who had a stem cell transplant for Fanconi anemia, so the T cells may come from the graft donor.

This clonotype was seen repeatedly, ten times or more. The V gene is TRBV7-2, the J gene TRBJ1-5; D is unclear. V lost 4 bases to trimming and J lost 4 bases, with 11 bases between them. The length of the CDR3 is 14 residues. The germline V gene has CDR1 SGHTA and CDR2 FQGNSA. CDR3 in amino acids: CASSYQRDNQPQHF. For the CDR3, the DNA is TGTGCCAGCAGCTACCAGCGTGATAATCAGCCCCAGCATTTT.

This clonotype was seen only a few times. V is TRBV10-3 and J is TRBJ1-6; the D gene is possibly TRBD1 (6 bases). The CDR3 has 17 residues. V lost 0 bases and J lost 0, with 9 bases in between. Looked up from germline, CDR1 is ENHRY and CDR2 is SYGVKD. This CDR3 is CAISESRGGSYNSPLHF. CDR3 bases: TGTGCCATCAGTGAGTCGAGAGGGGGCTCCTATAATTCACCCCTCCACTTT.

The chain has TRBV15 and TRBJ2-5; a weak D match, TRBD1 (5 bases). Germline assignment: CDR1 LNHNV and CDR2 YYDKDF (reference sequence). Trimming cost V 5 bases and J 2 bases, with 21 bases left between them. CDR3 length: 17 amino acids. The CDR3 DNA reads TGTGCCACCAGCTCGACCTACAGACAGCAACCTCAAGAGACCCAGTACTTC. Its protein product is CATSSTYRQQPQETQYF.

This clonotype has ten or more counts. This chain joins TRBV2 and TRBJ2-3; 8 bases align to TRBD2. Per germline, CDR1 SNHLY and CDR2 FYNNEI. V dropped 7 bases and J dropped 1; count of bases not matched to a gene: 4. The CDR3 loop spans 14 amino acids. CDR3 sequence: CASKREIGTDTQYF. The CDR3 region has the DNA TGTGCCAGCAAGCGGGAGATTGGCACAGATACGCAGTATTTT.

This clonotype was counted many times. The chain has TRBV5-1 and TRBJ2-7; 12 bases are shared with TRBD1. V was pared by 4 bases and J by 9 bases, with 14 bases of the junction left unmatched. Per germline, CDR1 SGHRS and CDR2 YFSETQ. The CDR3 extends over 16 amino acids. The CDR3 DNA follows: TGCGCCAGCAGCCTGACAACCGGGACAGGGGGCGATGGGCAGTACTTC. Protein: CASSLTTGTGGDGQYF. Looking up the rest from reference TRBV5-1 and TRBJ2-7 gives the full variable domain: KAGVTQTPRYLIKTRGQQVTLSCSPISGHRSVSWYQQTPGQGLQFLFEYFSETQRNKGNFPGRFSGRQFSNSRSEMNVSTLELGDSALYLCASSLTTGTGGDGQYFGPGTRLTVT.

This clonotype was seen a few times. V gene TRBV12-3 or TRBV12-4 combines with J gene TRBJ1-5, with D perhaps TRBD1 (5 bases). The CDR3 sequence is 15 residues long. Trimming pared 3 bases from V and 0 bases from J, leaving 9 bases between. The CDR3 DNA reads as TGTGCCAGCAGTTTCTGGGGGGTTAGCAATCAGCCCCAGCATTTT. The encoded protein is CASSFWGVSNQPQHF.

This clonotype has at least ten counts. The CDR3 reads CASRAPGDYEQYF. In DNA, the CDR3 is TGTGCCAGCAGGGCACCGGGAGACTACGAGCAGTACTTC. The chain couples TRBV2 to TRBJ2-7; weak D call: TRBD2 (6 bases). CDR1 and CDR2 from the germline V gene are SNHLY and FYNNEI. Trimming removed 6 bases at V and 3 bases at J, with 12 bases between. The CDR3 is 13 amino acids.

A few counts support this clonotype. The chain uses TRBV6-1 and TRBJ1-4, with unresolved D. Germline CDR1 and CDR2: MNHNS and SASEGT. Trimming took off 6 bases at V and 7 bases at J, with 18 bases between the two ends. This CDR3 has 15 residues. In DNA form, the CDR3 reads TGTGCCAGCAGACCATTCCGACAAAACCTTGAAAAACTGTTTTTT. This gives the protein CASRPFRQNLEKLFF.

Many counts were recorded for this clonotype. The V gene is TRBV24-1, the J gene TRBJ2-2, with D maybe TRBD2 (6 bases). The CDR3 is 16 amino acids. Germline CDR1 reads KGHDR; CDR2 reads SFDVKD. V was shortened by 3 bases and J by 0 bases, with 10 bases between the two germline ends. CDR3 nucleotides: TGTGCCACCAGTGATCTTGGAGGGCCGAACACCGGGGAGCTGTTTTTT. This gives the protein CATSDLGGPNTGELFF.

This clonotype was detected many times. This rearrangement joins TRBV20-1 to TRBJ2-1, with TRBD2 matching over 10 bases. Per the germline V gene, CDR1 is DFQATT and CDR2 is SNEGSKA (reference sequence). V was clipped by 0 bases and J by 0 bases; unmatched bases: 17. This CDR3 contains 21 residues. The CDR3 loop reads CSARDEIGGLAALDSYNEQFF. DNA of the CDR3: TGCAGTGCTAGAGATGAAATCGGCGGACTAGCGGCGTTGGACTCCTACAATGAGCAGTTCTTC.

This clonotype was counted many times. This chain links TRBV4-2 with TRBJ1-2; D remains ambiguous. The V and J ends lost 1 base and 8 bases respectively, with 8 bases between them. The germline CDR1 and CDR2 sequences are LGHNA and YNFKEQ. The CDR3 runs to 12 residues. The CDR3 is CASSQAEWGYTF. In DNA form, the CDR3 reads TGTGCCAGCAGCCAAGCCGAATGGGGCTACACCTTC.

This clonotype was observed many times. The chain employs TRBV14 and TRBJ2-3; possibly TRBD2 for D (5 bases). From germline, CDR1 is SGHDN and CDR2 FVKESK. The CDR3 runs 16 residues. Trimming took off 2 bases at V and 5 bases at J, with 17 bases between the two ends. DNA of the CDR3: TGTGCCAGCAGCCAACACCACGGACTCCGCGGAGATACGCAGTATTTT. Translating gives CASSQHHGLRGDTQYF.

This clonotype has a count of ten or more. The rearrangement uses TRBV28 and TRBJ2-5; no clear D. Trimming removed 8 bases from V and 5 bases from J, with 12 bases in between. Germline V gives CDR1 MDHEN, CDR2 SYDVKM. The CDR3 runs 12 residues. This chain's CDR3 is CASGQLKETQYF. The CDR3 DNA sequence: TGTGCCAGCGGGCAGCTGAAGGAGACCCAGTACTTC.

This clonotype occurred many times. The chain joins TRBV24-1 to TRBJ2-6, with unresolved D. V gave up 4 bases and J gave up 0 bases, with 9 bases separating them. Germline V gene lookup returns CDR1 KGHDR and CDR2 SFDVKD. This CDR3 has 16 amino acids. Written as DNA, the CDR3 is TGTGCCACCAGTGACCCGGACCCCTCTGGGGCCAACGTCCTGACTTTC. Its protein is CATSDPDPSGANVLTF.

In its sample, this clonotype was seen once. The J gene is TRBJ2-1, the V gene TRBV20-1; D unresolved. With 3 bases removed from V and 4 bases from J, the gap between germline ends came to 10 bases. The V gene's germline CDR1 is DFQATT and CDR2 SNEGSKA (reference sequence). The CDR3 is made up of 13 amino acids. As DNA, the CDR3 is TGCAGTGCTAGCGCTTCTTATTACAATGAGCAGTTCTTC. It specifies CSASASYYNEQFF.